This entry features one T cell receptor beta chain sequence. This clonotype showed up just a few times. Its binding antigen is unknown. No base quality values were provided; no much bigger clone lies one nucleotide off. From the cysteine through the phenylalanine, the CDR3 covers 15 amino acids. Only the CDR3 portion is preserved as DNA: 45 bases, with reading frame beginning at the first base. The germline V gene (reference sequence) specifies DFQATT as CDR1 and SNEGSKA as CDR2. V loses 5 bases at its end and J loses 5 bases; junction bases beyond the gene matches: 10. For each ankylosing spondylitis patient, the synovial fluid sample was matched to a blood sample from that same patient. The instrument given in TCRdb is Illumina HiSeq 2500. Quantitative 5'-RACE with molecular barcodes was used to prepare TCR beta libraries. The original pipeline was this. To identify disease-linked TCR variants, a new computational method was used, one built on a probabilistic model of VDJ rearrangement. TCRdb passed the public sequencing reads through fastp at Q25 and MiXCR, retaining productive beta sequences. Merged by CDR3 protein, the rows form single entries marked with the most common genes and DNA. The V and J calls reflect TCRdb's pipeline rather than the authors' work. The sample table contains about 36,000 distinct CDR3 sequences; only one count was recorded for over 10% of them. In total, the top ten clones hold 25% to 35% of the sample.

These data belong to a study of CD8 T cells in ankylosing spondylitis (dated by TCRdb to between 2016 and 2019). For the study in its entirety: The study set out to find disease-linked TCR variants by profiling T cell receptor beta repertoires in ankylosing spondylitis patients and healthy donors. The full study cohort comprised about 23 ankylosing spondylitis patients and over 95 healthy donors. Peripheral blood samples were taken, and synovial fluid was additionally collected from ankylosing spondylitis patients. What the authors observed across the whole study: The disease-linked clones showed a CD8+ phenotype and occurred at relatively low frequencies in peripheral blood. A TCR beta motif made up of several highly homologous amino acid variants appeared to be characteristic of blood from ankylosing spondylitis patients. Some of the motif variants had been reported before in the synovial fluid and blood of reactive arthritis patients, a finding that suggests common disease-initiation mechanisms. The disease-linked clones were reported as significantly enriched in matched synovial fluid samples from ankylosing spondylitis patients.

The clonotype comes from a male donor with ankylosing spondylitis. Sequenced material: synovial fluid, either unsorted or a sorted T cell fraction (not recorded which). The chain links TRBV20-1 with TRBJ2-2, with TRBD2 identical over 8 junction bases. The nucleotide sequence reads TGCAGTGCTTTCCGAAGCGGGAGCGGGACCGGGGAGCTGTTTTTT. It translates as CSAFRSGSGTGELFF.